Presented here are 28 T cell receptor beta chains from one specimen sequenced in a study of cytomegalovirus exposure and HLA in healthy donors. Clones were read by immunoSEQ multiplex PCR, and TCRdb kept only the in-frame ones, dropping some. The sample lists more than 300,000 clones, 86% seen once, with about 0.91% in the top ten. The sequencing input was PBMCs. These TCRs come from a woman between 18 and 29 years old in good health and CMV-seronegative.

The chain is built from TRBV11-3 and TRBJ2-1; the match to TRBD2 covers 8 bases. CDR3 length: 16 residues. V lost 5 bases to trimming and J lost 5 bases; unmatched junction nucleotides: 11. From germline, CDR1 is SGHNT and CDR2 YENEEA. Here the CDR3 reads CASSQRSGLENNEQFF. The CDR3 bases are TGTGCCAGCAGCCAGCGGTCGGGACTAGAAAACAATGAGCAGTTCTTC.

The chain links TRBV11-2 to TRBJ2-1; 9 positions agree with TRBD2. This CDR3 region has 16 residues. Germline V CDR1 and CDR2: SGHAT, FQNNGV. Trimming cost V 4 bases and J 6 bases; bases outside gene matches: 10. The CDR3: CASSSPIAGESNEQFF. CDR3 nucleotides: TGTGCCAGCAGCTCGCCCATAGCGGGAGAAAGCAATGAGCAGTTCTTC.

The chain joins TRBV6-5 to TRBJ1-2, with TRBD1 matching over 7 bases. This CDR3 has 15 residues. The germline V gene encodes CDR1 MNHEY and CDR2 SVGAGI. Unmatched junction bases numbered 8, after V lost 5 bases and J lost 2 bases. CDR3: CASSPQLTGNYGYTF. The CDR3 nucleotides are TGTGCCAGCAGTCCCCAGCTGACAGGGAACTATGGCTACACCTTC.

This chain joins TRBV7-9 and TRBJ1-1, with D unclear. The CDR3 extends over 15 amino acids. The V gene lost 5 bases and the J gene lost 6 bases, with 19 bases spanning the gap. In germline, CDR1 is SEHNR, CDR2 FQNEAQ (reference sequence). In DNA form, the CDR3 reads TGTGCCAGCAGCCCGCCGAGCGTGTCGGAGTCTGAAGCTTTCTTT. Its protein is CASSPPSVSESEAFF. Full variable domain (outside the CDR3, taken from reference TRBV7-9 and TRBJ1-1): DTGVSQNPRHKITKRGQNVTFRCDPISEHNRLYWYRQTLGQGPEFLTYFQNEAQLEKSRLLSDRFSAERPKGSFSTLEIQRTEQGDSAMYLCASSPPSVSESEAFFGQGTRLTVV.

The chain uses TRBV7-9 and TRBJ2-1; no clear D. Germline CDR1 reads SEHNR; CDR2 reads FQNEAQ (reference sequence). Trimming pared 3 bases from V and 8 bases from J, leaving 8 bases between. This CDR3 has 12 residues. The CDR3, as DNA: TGTGCCAGCAGCTTCGTCGCGTATGAGCAGTTCTTC. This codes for CASSFVAYEQFF.

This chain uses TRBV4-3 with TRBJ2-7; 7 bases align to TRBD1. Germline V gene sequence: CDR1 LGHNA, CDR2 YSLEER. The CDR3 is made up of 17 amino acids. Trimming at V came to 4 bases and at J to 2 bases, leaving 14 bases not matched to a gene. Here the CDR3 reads CASSLGITGDSAYEQYF. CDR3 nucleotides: TGCGCCAGCAGCCTTGGTATCACAGGGGATAGCGCCTACGAGCAGTACTTC.

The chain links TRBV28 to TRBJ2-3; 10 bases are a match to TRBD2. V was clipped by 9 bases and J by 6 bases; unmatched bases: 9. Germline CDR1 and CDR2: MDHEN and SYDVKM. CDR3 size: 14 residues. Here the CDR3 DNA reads TGTGCCAGTACAGCGGGAGGGCCAAGCGATACGCAGTATTTT. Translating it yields CASTAGGPSDTQYF.

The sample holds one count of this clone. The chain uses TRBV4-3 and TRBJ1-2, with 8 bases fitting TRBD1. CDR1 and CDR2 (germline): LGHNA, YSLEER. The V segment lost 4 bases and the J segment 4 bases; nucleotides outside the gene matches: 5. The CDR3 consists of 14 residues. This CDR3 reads CASSPGQEVYGYTF. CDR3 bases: TGCGCCAGCAGCCCGGGACAGGAGGTCTATGGCTACACCTTC.

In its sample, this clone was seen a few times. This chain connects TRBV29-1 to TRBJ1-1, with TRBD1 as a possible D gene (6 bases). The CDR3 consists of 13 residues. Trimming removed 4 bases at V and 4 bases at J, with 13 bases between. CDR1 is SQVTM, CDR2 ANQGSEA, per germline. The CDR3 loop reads CSVVRGPITEAFF. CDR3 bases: TGCAGCGTTGTGCGGGGGCCGATCACTGAAGCTTTCTTT.

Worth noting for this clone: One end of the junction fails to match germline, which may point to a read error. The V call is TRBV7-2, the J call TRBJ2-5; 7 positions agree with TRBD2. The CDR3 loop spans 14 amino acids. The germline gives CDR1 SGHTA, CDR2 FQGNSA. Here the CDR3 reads CASSSILGGDRVHF. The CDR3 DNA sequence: TGTGCCAGCAGCTCGATCCTGGGGGGGGACCGCGTTCACTTC.

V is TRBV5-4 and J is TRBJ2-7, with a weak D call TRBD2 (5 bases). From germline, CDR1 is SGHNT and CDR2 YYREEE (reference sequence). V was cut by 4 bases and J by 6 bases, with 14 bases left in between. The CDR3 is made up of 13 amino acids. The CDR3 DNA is TGTGCCAGCAGCAACGGGGAGCGCGGCGAGCAGTACTTC. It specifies CASSNGERGEQYF. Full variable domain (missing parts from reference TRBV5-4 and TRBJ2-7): ETGVTQSPTHLIKTRGQQVTLRCSSQSGHNTVSWYQQALGQGPQFIFQYYREEENGRGNFPPRFSGLQFPNYSSELNVNALELDDSALYLCASSNGERGEQYFGPGTRLTVT.

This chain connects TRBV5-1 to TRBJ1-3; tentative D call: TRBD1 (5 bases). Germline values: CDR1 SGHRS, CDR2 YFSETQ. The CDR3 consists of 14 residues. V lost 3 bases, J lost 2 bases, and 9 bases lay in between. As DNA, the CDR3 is TGCGCCAGCAGCTCCGCGGGGGCTGGAAACACCATATATTTT. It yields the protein CASSSAGAGNTIYF.

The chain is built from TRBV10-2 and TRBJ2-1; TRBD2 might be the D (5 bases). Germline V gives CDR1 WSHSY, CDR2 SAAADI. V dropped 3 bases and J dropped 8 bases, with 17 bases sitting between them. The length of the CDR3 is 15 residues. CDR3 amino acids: CASSDLALGGDEQFF. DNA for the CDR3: TGCGCCAGCAGTGACCTAGCTTTGGGTGGCGATGAGCAGTTCTTC.

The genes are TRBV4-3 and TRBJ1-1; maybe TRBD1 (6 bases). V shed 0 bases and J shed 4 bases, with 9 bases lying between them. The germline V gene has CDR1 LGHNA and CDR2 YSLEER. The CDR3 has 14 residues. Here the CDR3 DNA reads TGCGCCAGCAGCCAAGACAGGGGCAGCACTGAAGCTTTCTTT. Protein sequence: CASSQDRGSTEAFF.

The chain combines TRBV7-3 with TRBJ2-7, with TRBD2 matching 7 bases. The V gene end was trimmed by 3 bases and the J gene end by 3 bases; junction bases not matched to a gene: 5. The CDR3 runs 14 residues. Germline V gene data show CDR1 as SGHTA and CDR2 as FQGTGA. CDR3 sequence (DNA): TGTGCCAGCAGCTTGGGAGGGATCGGCTACGAGCAGTACTTC. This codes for CASSLGGIGYEQYF.

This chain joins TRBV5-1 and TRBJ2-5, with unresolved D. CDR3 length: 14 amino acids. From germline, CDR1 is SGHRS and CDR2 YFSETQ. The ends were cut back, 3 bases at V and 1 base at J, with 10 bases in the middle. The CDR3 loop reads CASSSESLQETQYF. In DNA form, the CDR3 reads TGCGCCAGCAGCTCCGAGAGCCTCCAAGAGACCCAGTACTTC.

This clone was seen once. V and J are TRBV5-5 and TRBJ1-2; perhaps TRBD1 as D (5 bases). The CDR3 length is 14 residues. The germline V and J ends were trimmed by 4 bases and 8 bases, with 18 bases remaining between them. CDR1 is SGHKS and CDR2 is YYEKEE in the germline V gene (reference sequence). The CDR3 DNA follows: TGTGCCAGCAGCCCTTGGGGGGTGGATGGAGGCTACACCTTC. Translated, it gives CASSPWGVDGGYTF.

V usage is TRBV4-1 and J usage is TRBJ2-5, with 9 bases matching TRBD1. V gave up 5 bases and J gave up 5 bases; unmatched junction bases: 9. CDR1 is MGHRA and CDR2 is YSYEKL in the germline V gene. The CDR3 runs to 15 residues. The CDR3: CASSAEGTGIETQYF. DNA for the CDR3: TGCGCCAGCAGCGCGGAGGGGACAGGGATCGAGACCCAGTACTTC.

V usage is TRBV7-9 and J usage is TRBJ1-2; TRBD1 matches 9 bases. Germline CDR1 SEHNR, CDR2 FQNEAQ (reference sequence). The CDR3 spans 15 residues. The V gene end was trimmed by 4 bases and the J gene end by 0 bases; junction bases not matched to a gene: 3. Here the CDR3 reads CASSSGTGTNYGYTF. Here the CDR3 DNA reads TGTGCCAGCAGCTCCGGGACAGGGACTAACTATGGCTACACCTTC.

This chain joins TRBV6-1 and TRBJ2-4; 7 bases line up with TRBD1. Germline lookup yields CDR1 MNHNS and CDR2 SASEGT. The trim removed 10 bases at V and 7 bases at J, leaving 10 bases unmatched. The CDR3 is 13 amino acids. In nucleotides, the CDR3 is TGTGCCATACAGGGGTCACGAGGGAACATTCAGTACTTC. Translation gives CAIQGSRGNIQYF.

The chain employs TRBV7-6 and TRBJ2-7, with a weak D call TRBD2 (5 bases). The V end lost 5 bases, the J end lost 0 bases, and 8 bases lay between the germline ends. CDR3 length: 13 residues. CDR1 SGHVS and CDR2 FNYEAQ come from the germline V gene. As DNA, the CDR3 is TGTGCCAGCAGCCCAACTAGCTCCTACGAGCAGTACTTC. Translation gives CASSPTSSYEQYF. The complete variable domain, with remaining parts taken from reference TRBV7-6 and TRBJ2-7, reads GAGVSQSPRYKVTKRGQDVALRCDPISGHVSLYWYRQALGQGPEFLTYFNYEAQQDKSGLPNDRFSAERPEGSISTLTIQRTEQRDSAMYRCASSPTSSYEQYFGPGTRLTVT.

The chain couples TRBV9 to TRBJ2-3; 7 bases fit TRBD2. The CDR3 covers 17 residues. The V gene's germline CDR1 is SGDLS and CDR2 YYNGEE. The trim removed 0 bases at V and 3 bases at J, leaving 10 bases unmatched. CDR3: CASSVDGGGSWTDTQYF. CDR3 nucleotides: TGTGCCAGCAGCGTAGATGGTGGCGGGAGTTGGACAGATACGCAGTATTTT.

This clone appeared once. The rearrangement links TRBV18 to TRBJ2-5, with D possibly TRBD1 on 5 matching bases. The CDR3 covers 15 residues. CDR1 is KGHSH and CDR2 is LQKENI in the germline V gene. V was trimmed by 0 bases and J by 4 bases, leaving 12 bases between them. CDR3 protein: CASSPPPRARETQYF. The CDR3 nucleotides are TGTGCCAGCTCACCACCGCCCAGGGCGCGAGAGACCCAGTACTTC.

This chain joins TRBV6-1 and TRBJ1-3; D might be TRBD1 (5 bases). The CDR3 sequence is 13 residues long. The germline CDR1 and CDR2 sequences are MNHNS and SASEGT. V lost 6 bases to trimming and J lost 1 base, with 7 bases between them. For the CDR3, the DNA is TGTGCCAGCAGAGACAGATCTGGAAACACCATATATTTT. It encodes CASRDRSGNTIYF.

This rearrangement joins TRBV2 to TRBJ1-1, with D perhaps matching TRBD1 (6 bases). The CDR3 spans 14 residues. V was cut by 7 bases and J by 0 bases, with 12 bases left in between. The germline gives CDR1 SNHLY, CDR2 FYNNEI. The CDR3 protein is CASNRDYMNTEAFF. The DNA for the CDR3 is TGTGCCAGCAACAGGGACTACATGAACACTGAAGCTTTCTTT.

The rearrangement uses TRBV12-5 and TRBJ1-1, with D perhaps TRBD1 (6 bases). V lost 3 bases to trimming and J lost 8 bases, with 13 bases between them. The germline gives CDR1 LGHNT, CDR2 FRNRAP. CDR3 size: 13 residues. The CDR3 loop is CASGFDTGREAFF. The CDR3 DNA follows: TGTGCTAGTGGTTTCGACACAGGGCGGGAAGCTTTCTTT.

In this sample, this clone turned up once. The CDR3 DNA follows: TGTGCCAGCAGCCAAGTTCCTAGCGGGGGATACAATGAGCAGTTCTTC. Translated: CASSQVPSGGYNEQFF. The genes are TRBV4-2 and TRBJ2-1, with 10 bases that match TRBD2. Germline V gives CDR1 LGHNA, CDR2 YNFKEQ. This CDR3 is built from 16 residues. V dropped 1 base and J dropped 4; count of bases not matched to a gene: 4.

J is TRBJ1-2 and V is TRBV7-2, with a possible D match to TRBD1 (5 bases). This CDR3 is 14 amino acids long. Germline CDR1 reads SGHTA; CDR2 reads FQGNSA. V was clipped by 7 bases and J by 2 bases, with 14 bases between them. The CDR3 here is CASTFGGGNYGYTF. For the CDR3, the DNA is TGTGCCAGCACCTTCGGGGGAGGGAACTATGGCTACACCTTC.